This T cell receptor (beta chain) appears in the sequencing data of a study of response to subunit inactivated influenza vaccine. This clonotype was seen repeatedly, ten times or more. With 4 bases clipped from V and 4 bases from J, the junction kept 5 bases outside the gene matches. CDR3 length: 15 amino acids. MiXCR was run by TCRdb on the RT-PCR reads, yielding one entry per CDR3 protein. The top ten hold 25% to 30% of the sample, which has roughly 190,000 distinct CDR3 sequences, around 12% seen once. The sample was also reused in another study, on T cells expressing NK-cell markers. That paper states: Beta-chain TCR cDNA was generated via 5'RACE template switching with UMIs. Each TCR beta repertoire originated in sorted T cells that were CD3+CD56+NKG2C+, CD3+CD56+NKG2C- or CD3+CD56-NKG2C+. CD8+ T cells in roughly six donors included dominant NKG2C+ clonotypes at roughly 1.0-7.0%.

The sample was CD8+ T cells sorted from PBMCs, taken about 12 days after vaccination. The chain has TRBV12-3 or TRBV12-4 and TRBJ2-5; 11 bases line up with TRBD2. The clonotype comes from a man between 50 and 59 years old who received an inactivated influenza vaccine. CDR3 DNA: TGTGCCAGCAGTTCTAGCGGGGGGCCACGAGAGACCCAGTACTTC. Translating it yields CASSSSGGPRETQYF.